The 23 T cell receptor beta chains below were found in one sample sequenced in a study of T cell responses to AZD1222 COVID-19 vaccine. Only in-frame clones appear in the TCRdb table, and some are missing; sequencing was by immunoSEQ multiplex PCR. Counted here are roughly 81,000 clones, over 70% occurring once; the ten biggest clones make up around 17%. Specimen: peripheral blood, collected on day 0 of AZD1222 vaccination. Every receptor here comes from an adult in good health.

This clone was detected once. A junction end diverges from the germline sequence, so it may reflect a read error. The chain links TRBV28 to TRBJ1-4; D remains ambiguous. CDR1 MDHEN and CDR2 SYDVKM come from the germline V gene. The CDR3 contains 14 residues. CDR3 DNA sequence: TGTGCCAGCAGGTTATCAGCGGCTAATGAAAAACTGTTTTTT. Amino acids: CASRLSAANEKLFF.

The chain links TRBV29-1 to TRBJ2-7; 11 bases line up with TRBD1. The CDR3 spans 15 residues. From germline, CDR1 is SQVTM and CDR2 ANQGSEA. V lost 5 bases and J lost 2; bases outside the gene matches: 8. DNA for the CDR3: TGCAGCGTTACAGGGGGACAGGGGGGGCCCTACGAGCAGTACTTC. Translating gives CSVTGGQGGPYEQYF.

This chain joins TRBV11-2 and TRBJ1-2; D is ambiguous. V shed 0 bases and J shed 2 bases, with 4 bases lying between them. The CDR3 has 13 residues. Per the germline V gene, CDR1 is SGHAT and CDR2 is FQNNGV. In DNA form, the CDR3 reads TGTGCCAGCAGCTTAGATAGGAACTATGGCTACACCTTC. Its protein is CASSLDRNYGYTF.

J is TRBJ2-7 and V is TRBV12-5, with TRBD2 matching over 7 bases. V lost 3 bases, J lost 5 bases, and 7 bases stayed unmatched. CDR1 is LGHNT and CDR2 is FRNRAP in the germline V gene. There are 14 residues in the CDR3. CDR3 sequence (DNA): TGTGCTAGTGGTTTTATGGGGGGGATACACGAGCAGTACTTC. It translates to CASGFMGGIHEQYF.

This clone was counted a single time. The DNA for the CDR3 is TGTGCCAGCAGCTTGGCAGGGGCTCAATACGAGCAGTACTTC. It is translated as CASSLAGAQYEQYF. This chain joins TRBV5-4 and TRBJ2-7, with D possibly TRBD1 on 6 matching bases. Germline lookup yields CDR1 SGHNT and CDR2 YYREEE (reference sequence). Trimming shortened V by 0 bases and J by 4 bases, and 11 bases separated the two germline ends. This CDR3 contains 14 residues.

The chain carries TRBV2 and TRBJ1-5; D not certain. V lost 3 bases and J 0 bases, leaving 6 bases between the germline ends. CDR3 length: 14 amino acids. CDR1 and CDR2 (germline): SNHLY, FYNNEI. CDR3 coding DNA: TGTGCCAGCAGTGAGGCTAATAGCAATCAGCCCCAGCATTTT. Residues: CASSEANSNQPQHF.

V and J are TRBV7-9 and TRBJ1-1; perhaps TRBD1 as D (5 bases). CDR1 and CDR2 (germline): SEHNR, FQNEAQ (reference sequence). With 7 bases removed from V and 2 bases from J, the gap between germline ends came to 14 bases. The CDR3 has 14 amino acids. As DNA, the CDR3 is TGTGCCAGCACGCCCAATCAGGGTAACACTGAAGCTTTCTTT. It yields the protein CASTPNQGNTEAFF. The whole variable domain, filled in from reference TRBV7-9 and TRBJ1-1, reads DTGVSQNPRHKITKRGQNVTFRCDPISEHNRLYWYRQTLGQGPEFLTYFQNEAQLEKSRLLSDRFSAERPKGSFSTLEIQRTEQGDSAMYLCASTPNQGNTEAFFGQGTRLTVV.

The V and J genes are TRBV7-2 and TRBJ2-7; 8 bases map to TRBD2. Germline CDR1 and CDR2: SGHTA and FQGNSA. This CDR3 region has 15 residues. J was trimmed by 0 bases and V by 5 bases; bases with no gene match: 6. CDR3 sequence reads: CASSLSGSPSYEQYF. The DNA of the CDR3 is TGTGCCAGCAGCCTCAGCGGGAGCCCCTCCTACGAGCAGTACTTC.

This clone appeared a single time. This chain uses TRBV6-5 with TRBJ1-5, with D unresolved. The CDR3 totals 13 residues. Trimming pared 7 bases from V and 1 base from J, leaving 8 bases between. The germline gives CDR1 MNHEY, CDR2 SVGAGI. Here the CDR3 DNA reads TGTGCCAGCAACACGGACAGCAATCAGCCCCAGCATTTT. Amino acids: CASNTDSNQPQHF.

The chain carries TRBV5-1 and TRBJ2-1; the D gene is possibly TRBD2 (5 bases). Germline V lookup: CDR1 SGHRS, CDR2 YFSETQ. The CDR3 runs 17 residues. Trimming removed 4 bases from V and 9 bases from J, with 26 bases in between. The DNA of the CDR3 is TGCGCCAGCAGCCCTTTCTTGGGAGTCTCGGGGAGAGGTGAGCAGTTCTTC. Residues: CASSPFLGVSGRGEQFF.

The rearrangement joins TRBV28 to TRBJ1-5; tentative D call: TRBD1 (6 bases). The CDR3 is 14 residues long. Germline CDR1 and CDR2: MDHEN and SYDVKM. V was trimmed by 8 bases and J by 4 bases, leaving 15 bases between them. In DNA form, the CDR3 reads TGTGCCAGCTTCGGGGGGGCACATAATCAGCCCCAGCATTTT. Translated: CASFGGAHNQPQHF.

This chain links TRBV29-1 with TRBJ1-1; no clear D. The V gene's germline CDR1 is SQVTM and CDR2 ANQGSEA. V shed 6 bases and J shed 0 bases, with 11 bases lying between them. The CDR3 runs 13 residues. CDR3: CSVSKNMNTEAFF. DNA of the CDR3: TGCAGCGTGTCAAAGAACATGAACACTGAAGCTTTCTTT.

The gene calls are TRBV9 and TRBJ2-1; D is uncertain. Per the germline V gene, CDR1 is SGDLS and CDR2 is YYNGEE. This CDR3 region has 13 residues. Trimming removed 0 bases at V and 8 bases at J, with 9 bases between. The DNA for the CDR3 is TGTGCCAGCAGCGTAGTGCCGGGCGATGAGCAGTTCTTC. Protein: CASSVVPGDEQFF.

This clone was counted only a few times. This chain connects TRBV6-4 to TRBJ2-6, with 8 bases that match TRBD2. The CDR3 contains 17 residues. Germline CDR1 reads MRHNA; CDR2 reads SNTAGT. Germline trimming cut 4 bases from V and 0 bases from J; bases unmatched to any gene: 5. In nucleotides, the CDR3 is TGTGCCAGCAGTGGAACTAGCGGACCCTCTGGGGCCAACGTCCTGACTTTC. Protein product: CASSGTSGPSGANVLTF.

The chain carries TRBV5-6 and TRBJ1-3; D is undetermined. This CDR3 contains 14 residues. In germline, CDR1 is SGHDT, CDR2 YYEEEE. V dropped 2 bases and J dropped 0 bases, with 6 bases sitting between them. CDR3 nucleotide sequence: TGTGCCAGCAGCTTTAGACGCTCTGGAAACACCATATATTTT. The encoded protein is CASSFRRSGNTIYF.

This chain uses TRBV3-1 (or the pseudogene TRBV3-2) with TRBJ2-6, with D unresolved. V shed 4 bases and J shed 2 bases, with 9 bases lying between them. CDR3 size: 15 residues. Germline assignment: CDR1 LGHDT and CDR2 YNNKEL (reference sequence). CDR3 nucleotide sequence: TGTGCCAGCAGCCTAAGTGGTACTGGGGCCAACGTCCTGACTTTC. It is translated as CASSLSGTGANVLTF.

This rearrangement joins TRBV19 to TRBJ1-5; the match to TRBD1 covers 9 bases. The CDR3 is made up of 14 amino acids. CDR1 is LNHDA, CDR2 SQIVND, per germline (reference sequence). Losses at the gene ends were 4 bases for V and 7 bases for J; bases not matched to a gene: 5. The chain's CDR3 is CASSTDRGRQPQHF. The CDR3 nucleotides are TGTGCCAGTAGTACTGACAGGGGGAGGCAGCCCCAGCATTTT.

This clone was seen once. V and J are TRBV2 and TRBJ2-4; D is possibly TRBD1 or TRBD2 (6 bases each). The CDR3 spans 17 residues. V was shortened by 0 bases and J by 6 bases, with 18 bases between the two germline ends. Germline-derived CDR1 and CDR2 are SNHLY and FYNNEI. The CDR3 spells CASSEAGGTRDINIQYF. The CDR3 coding sequence is TGTGCCAGCAGTGAAGCTGGCGGGACACGCGACATAAACATTCAGTACTTC.

The chain combines TRBV19 with TRBJ1-1; no clear D. In germline, CDR1 is LNHDA, CDR2 SQIVND (reference sequence). V was clipped by 8 bases and J by 9 bases, with 19 bases between them. This CDR3 has 13 amino acids. CDR3 sequence: CASRLNLTPQAFF. The CDR3, as DNA: TGTGCCAGTCGCCTGAACCTGACTCCCCAAGCTTTCTTT.

This chain links TRBV9 with TRBJ2-7; D remains unclear. V lost 2 bases and J 0 bases, leaving 6 bases between the germline ends. This CDR3 region has 13 residues. The V gene's germline CDR1 is SGDLS and CDR2 YYNGEE. The CDR3 coding sequence is TGTGCCAGCAGCGTCGGGCACTCCTACGAGCAGTACTTC. It specifies CASSVGHSYEQYF.

This chain uses TRBV27 with TRBJ2-6; D gene uncertain. The CDR3 is 16 amino acids. Looked up from germline, CDR1 is MNHEY and CDR2 is SMNVEV (reference sequence). Trimming stripped 4 bases from V and 0 bases from J, with 10 bases between. CDR3 amino acids: CASSSGTSSGANVLTF. CDR3 nucleotide sequence: TGTGCCAGCAGTTCGGGCACAAGCTCTGGGGCCAACGTCCTGACTTTC.

Turning to this clone: The junction departs from germline at one end; a sequencing error may be responsible. The chain links TRBV7-7 to TRBJ2-3, with D tentatively TRBD2 (5 bases). Germline values: CDR1 SSHAT, CDR2 FNYEAQ (reference sequence). The length of the CDR3 is 14 residues. CDR3 nucleotide sequence: TGTGCTAGCAGCTTAGCGTACGGGGCAGATACGCAGTATTTT. Its translation is CASSLAYGADTQYF.

The chain is built from TRBV7-9 and TRBJ1-1, with a weak D call TRBD1 (6 bases). The CDR3 runs to 16 residues. V was cut by 5 bases and J by 2 bases, with 18 bases left in between. The germline gives CDR1 SEHNR, CDR2 FQNEAQ (reference sequence). The CDR3 here is CASSLNGGRGNTEAFF. The CDR3 bases are TGTGCCAGCAGCCTCAATGGGGGCAGGGGAAACACTGAAGCTTTCTTT.